These 21 T cell receptor beta chains were sequenced from one sample in a study of T cell repertoires in cytomegalovirus infection. No antigen has been identified for these receptors. TCRdb passed the reads through MiXCR, listing each CDR3 protein once. The repertoire consists of 450,000 to 650,000 distinct CDR3 sequences, with over 35% occurring once and the leading ten covering about half. Sequenced here: cultured PBMCs, sampled from culture after CMV antigen stimulation. The receptors stem from a human donor in good health (CMV status not recorded). Some clones in this sample may be carry-over from other donors' samples.

This chain joins TRBV3-1 and TRBJ2-2; a possible D gene is TRBD2 (6 bases). This CDR3 contains 14 residues. The V gene lost 0 bases and the J gene lost 9 bases, with 11 bases spanning the gap. The germline V gene encodes CDR1 LGHDT and CDR2 YNNKEL (reference sequence). CDR3: CASSQDWGVRELFF. The CDR3 nucleotides are TGTGCCAGCAGCCAAGATTGGGGGGTACGGGAGCTGTTTTTT.

This clonotype has a handful of counts. This rearrangement joins TRBV7-2 to TRBJ1-2; 8 bases line up with TRBD1. The CDR3 totals 15 residues. The junction had 7 bases not matched to a gene; V was cut back by 4 bases and J by 3 bases. Germline CDR1 SGHTA, CDR2 FQGNSA. CDR3 coding DNA: TGTGCCAGCAGCTCGCGTGACAGGGGAGACTATGGCTACACCTTC. This sequence encodes CASSSRDRGDYGYTF.

V is TRBV5-4 and J is TRBJ1-1; D unresolved. The CDR3 length is 15 residues. Germline loops: CDR1 SGHNT, CDR2 YYREEE (reference sequence). V was pared by 2 bases and J by 0 bases, with 11 bases between. The DNA for the CDR3 is TGTGCCAGCAGCTTTCCGTCAGCCCTGAACACTGAAGCTTTCTTT. The encoded protein is CASSFPSALNTEAFF.

The chain has TRBV7-9 and TRBJ2-7; 7 positions agree with TRBD1. This CDR3 is 14 amino acids long. Trimming removed 8 bases from V and 7 bases from J; junction bases left unmatched: 14. Germline V lookup: CDR1 SEHNR, CDR2 FQNEAQ (reference sequence). CDR3 region: CASGQVENPLEQYF. In DNA, the CDR3 is TGTGCCAGCGGACAGGTTGAGAATCCGCTGGAGCAGTACTTC.

This chain links TRBV5-4 with TRBJ2-3; no reliable D call. Germline V gives CDR1 SGHNT, CDR2 YYREEE (reference sequence). The ends were cut back, 3 bases at V and 2 bases at J, with 13 bases in the middle. There are 15 residues in the CDR3. CDR3 DNA: TGTGCCAGCAGCTCGGACGGCAAACCCACAGATACGCAGTATTTT. Translated, it gives CASSSDGKPTDTQYF.

This sequence joins TRBV12-3 or TRBV12-4 and TRBJ1-5; maybe TRBD1 (6 bases). V lost 6 bases, J lost 0 bases, and 12 bases lay in between. CDR3 length equals 15 residues. CDR3 sequence: CASRPDSYSNQPQHF. The CDR3 coding sequence is TGTGCCAGCAGACCGGACAGTTATAGCAATCAGCCCCAGCATTTT.

This clonotype showed up just once. The chain joins TRBV7-3 to TRBJ2-1, with 9 nucleotides matching TRBD2. CDR1 and CDR2 from the germline V gene are SGHTA and FQGTGA. After removal of 5 bases from V and 9 bases from J, the junction contained 14 bases not matched to a gene. This CDR3 has 16 residues. The CDR3 is CASSPPSGGPGIEQFF. The DNA for the CDR3 is TGTGCCAGCAGCCCCCCAAGCGGGGGGCCAGGGATTGAGCAGTTCTTC. The full variable domain, rest sourced from reference TRBV7-3 and TRBJ2-1, is GAGVSQTPSNKVTEKGKYVELRCDPISGHTALYWYRQSLGQGPEFLIYFQGTGAADDSGLPNDRFFAVRPEGSVSTLKIQRTERGDSAVYLCASSPPSGGPGIEQFFGPGTRLTVL.

The J gene is TRBJ2-2, the V gene TRBV6-2 or TRBV6-3; D is unclear. The CDR3 is 15 residues long. The germline V and J ends were trimmed by 2 bases and 0 bases, with 7 bases remaining between them. Germline V gives CDR1 MNHEY, CDR2 SVGEGT. This CDR3 reads CASSYTTANTGELFF. The CDR3 DNA follows: TGTGCCAGCAGTTACACCACAGCGAACACCGGGGAGCTGTTTTTT.

CDR3 DNA sequence: TGTGCCAGCAGGGGGGCCGGCGGAGTACAAGAGACCCAGTACTTC. Translating it yields CASRGAGGVQETQYF. The genes are TRBV27 and TRBJ2-5, with a tentative D call TRBD1 (6 bases). With 6 bases removed from V and 2 bases from J, the gap between germline ends came to 16 bases. The CDR3 length is 15 residues. CDR1 MNHEY and CDR2 SMNVEV come from the germline V gene (reference sequence).

This clonotype was recorded a few times. The J gene is TRBJ2-3, the V gene TRBV7-8; 7 bases fit TRBD2. Trimming at V came to 2 bases and at J to 15 bases, leaving 11 bases not matched to a gene. Germline CDR1 and CDR2: SGHVS and FQNEAQ. The CDR3 is made up of 13 amino acids. The CDR3 is CASSLNSLGEGYF. The CDR3 DNA is TGTGCCAGCAGCTTAAATTCGCTAGGGGAGGGTTATTTT.

This rearrangement joins TRBV5-1 to TRBJ2-7; either TRBD1 or TRBD2 may fit D (5 bases each). V dropped 5 bases and J dropped 0 bases, with 18 bases sitting between them. CDR3 length: 16 residues. Looked up from germline, CDR1 is SGHRS and CDR2 is YFSETQ. The CDR3 sequence: CASRAGTFFSSYEQYF. The DNA for the CDR3 is TGCGCCAGCAGGGCCGGGACCTTCTTCAGCTCCTACGAGCAGTACTTC.

This sequence joins TRBV7-2 and TRBJ2-7, with D perhaps matching TRBD1 (6 bases). The germline V gene has CDR1 SGHTA and CDR2 FQGNSA. The CDR3 runs to 15 residues. V was pared by 5 bases and J by 3 bases, with 17 bases between. CDR3: CASSIPGTPSYEQYF. The DNA for the CDR3 is TGTGCCAGCAGCATCCCCGGGACACCAAGCTACGAGCAGTACTTC.

This clonotype has only a few counts. The chain is built from TRBV7-2 and TRBJ1-1; TRBD1 might be the D (5 bases). The V gene lost 3 bases and the J gene lost 5 bases, with 13 bases spanning the gap. CDR3 length equals 14 residues. In germline, CDR1 is SGHTA, CDR2 FQGNSA. The CDR3 protein is CASSFYLEGTEAFF. CDR3 nucleotides: TGTGCCAGCAGCTTTTACCTCGAGGGGACTGAAGCTTTCTTT.

This sequence joins TRBV12-3 or TRBV12-4 and TRBJ2-6, with D perhaps assigned TRBD1 or TRBD2 (5 bases each). The CDR3 has 10 amino acids. The V gene lost 10 bases and the J gene lost 12 bases, with 10 bases spanning the gap. The CDR3 DNA follows: TGTGCCACCGGGGCGCGCGTCCTGACTTTC. This codes for CATGARVLTF.

The rearrangement uses TRBV6-8 and TRBJ2-1; TRBD2 matches 11 bases. V was pared by 2 bases and J by 6 bases, with 3 bases of the junction left unmatched. The CDR3 totals 15 residues. CDR1 and CDR2 (germline): MNHGY, SAAAGT. Written as DNA, the CDR3 is TGTGCCAGCAGTTACGGACTAGCGGGTAGCAATGAGCAGTTCTTC. This encodes CASSYGLAGSNEQFF.

The sample holds a few counts of this clonotype. This chain joins TRBV12-3 or TRBV12-4 and TRBJ1-1; 8 bases match TRBD1. The CDR3 length is 15 residues. V shed 5 bases and J 0 bases; nucleotides not matched to a gene: 5. Written as DNA, the CDR3 is TGTGCCAGCAGTACCAGACAGGGGTTGAACACTGAAGCTTTCTTT. The encoded protein is CASSTRQGLNTEAFF.

This chain links TRBV7-9 with TRBJ2-1; D unresolved. The germline gives CDR1 SEHNR, CDR2 FQNEAQ (reference sequence). Trimming removed 5 bases at V and 7 bases at J, with 18 bases between. The CDR3 extends over 15 amino acids. The CDR3 nucleotides are TGTGCCAGCAGCCCTCCCGGGTCGTTGGAAAATGAGCAGTTCTTC. It encodes CASSPPGSLENEQFF.

This clonotype was picked up many times. J is TRBJ1-4 and V is TRBV7-2, with a possible D match to TRBD1 (5 bases). The germline V gene has CDR1 SGHTA and CDR2 FQGNSA. V lost 5 bases and J lost 5, with 15 bases in between. The CDR3 is 15 residues long. The CDR3 protein is CASSPHGGGNEKLFF. For the CDR3, the DNA is TGTGCCAGCAGCCCTCACGGGGGTGGAAATGAAAAACTGTTTTTT.

V and J are TRBV12-3 or TRBV12-4 and TRBJ1-4; D gene uncertain. This CDR3 comprises 14 residues. Trimming cost V 3 bases and J 2 bases, with 7 bases left between them. In DNA form, the CDR3 reads TGTGCCAGCAGTTTTAGACCTACTAATGAAAAACTGTTTTTT. It yields the protein CASSFRPTNEKLFF.

The chain carries TRBV11-2 and TRBJ1-3; 7 bases map to TRBD1. This CDR3 contains 15 residues. Per germline, CDR1 SGHAT and CDR2 FQNNGV. Losses at the gene ends were 5 bases for V and 5 bases for J; bases not matched to a gene: 9. CDR3 DNA: TGTGCCAGCAGCCGAGACCCGACAGGGAGAAACACCATATATTTT. It encodes CASSRDPTGRNTIYF.

This chain uses TRBV12-3 or TRBV12-4 with TRBJ2-3; D unclear. This CDR3 is 11 amino acids long. V lost 10 bases and J 8 bases, leaving 13 bases between the germline ends. The CDR3 reads CATSSAVTQYF. CDR3 nucleotides: TGTGCCACAAGTAGTGCTGTTACGCAGTATTTT.